These 27 T cell receptor beta chains were sequenced from one sample in a study of cytomegalovirus exposure and HLA in healthy donors. PCR primers comprised 60 Vbeta and 13 Jbeta primers. Clones were sequenced by immunoSEQ multiplex PCR, and TCRdb holds only the in-frame ones, with some missing. The table records about 140,000 clones, roughly three quarters of them present only once. Sample: PBMCs. All receptors derive from a woman in her fifties or sixties in good health and CMV-seronegative.

The gene calls are TRBV29-1 and TRBJ1-2, with D tentatively TRBD1 (5 bases). The germline V and J ends were trimmed by 7 bases and 7 bases, with 13 bases remaining between them. Germline V gene lookup returns CDR1 SQVTM and CDR2 ANQGSEA. There are 11 residues in the CDR3. The CDR3 here is CSAAVGGGYTF. CDR3 coding DNA: TGCAGCGCCGCCGTGGGGGGTGGCTACACCTTC. Variable domain in full (rest from reference TRBV29-1 and TRBJ1-2): SAVISQKPSRDICQRGTSLTIQCQVDSQVTMMFWYRQQPGQSLTLIATANQGSEATYESGFVIDKFPISRPNLTFSTLTVSNMSPEDSSIYLCSAAVGGGYTFGSGTRLTVV.

V is TRBV2 and J is TRBJ2-5; D is possibly TRBD1 (5 bases). The germline CDR1 and CDR2 sequences are SNHLY and FYNNEI. The CDR3 length is 15 residues. V lost 7 bases, J lost 5 bases, and 20 bases lay in between. CDR3 nucleotides: TGTGCCAGCATTCGAGTGCAGGGTTATAGGGAGACCCAGTACTTC. This codes for CASIRVQGYRETQYF.

The chain uses TRBV11-2 and TRBJ2-1, with D unclear. The CDR3 has 14 amino acids. Germline CDR1 is SGHAT and CDR2 is FQNNGV. V was trimmed by 1 base and J by 4 bases, leaving 8 bases between them. The CDR3 coding sequence is TGTGCCAGCAGCTTAGTGGCCTTATACAATGAGCAGTTCTTC. Protein product: CASSLVALYNEQFF.

V usage is TRBV5-1 and J usage is TRBJ2-5; 7 bases are a match to TRBD2. CDR1 and CDR2 from the germline V gene are SGHRS and YFSETQ. V lost 1 base and J lost 5; bases outside the gene matches: 5. The CDR3 is 14 amino acids. CDR3 sequence: CASSLSRGEETQYF. The CDR3 DNA sequence: TGCGCCAGCAGCTTGAGCCGGGGGGAGGAGACCCAGTACTTC.

The chain uses TRBV28 and TRBJ2-7; 10 positions match TRBD1. CDR3 length: 15 amino acids. Per germline, CDR1 MDHEN and CDR2 SYDVKM. The V and J ends lost 5 bases and 4 bases, in that order; junction bases with no gene match: 8. The CDR3 DNA follows: TGTGCCAGCAGTGACCGGGACAGGGGACGGTACGAGCAGTACTTC. Translation gives CASSDRDRGRYEQYF.

The chain uses TRBV6-6 and TRBJ2-7, with D possibly matching TRBD1 (5 bases). V gave up 4 bases and J gave up 1 base, with 14 bases separating them. This CDR3 contains 15 residues. Germline V gene lookup returns CDR1 MNHNY and CDR2 SVGAGI (reference sequence). The CDR3 sequence: CASSFYLDRSYEQYF. The DNA of the CDR3 is TGTGCCAGCAGTTTCTACCTCGACAGATCCTACGAGCAGTACTTC.

The chain employs TRBV27 and TRBJ2-2; 11 nucleotides agree with TRBD2. Looked up from germline, CDR1 is MNHEY and CDR2 is SMNVEV (reference sequence). CDR3 size: 17 residues. The V segment lost 6 bases and the J segment 1 base; nucleotides outside the gene matches: 7. The DNA for the CDR3 is TGTGCCAGCAGGCTAGCGGGGGGCCTCTTGAACACCGGGGAGCTGTTTTTT. Protein product: CASRLAGGLLNTGELFF.

The chain links TRBV7-2 to TRBJ2-7; 8 bases are shared with TRBD2. CDR3 length: 14 residues. Losses at the gene ends were 2 bases for V and 3 bases for J; bases not matched to a gene: 3. Germline loops: CDR1 SGHTA, CDR2 FQGNSA. The CDR3 region has the DNA TGTGCCAGCAGCTTAAGGCTAGCGGGCTACGAGCAGTACTTC. The encoded protein is CASSLRLAGYEQYF. Drawing the rest from reference TRBV7-2 and TRBJ2-7, the complete variable domain is GAGVSQSPSNKVTEKGKDVELRCDPISGHTALYWYRQSLGQGLEFLIYFQGNSAPDKSGLPSDRFSAERTGGSVSTLTIQRTQQEDSAVYLCASSLRLAGYEQYFGPGTRLTVT.

This chain links TRBV28 with TRBJ2-2; D is undetermined. Trimming stripped 6 bases from V and 3 bases from J, with 5 bases between. The CDR3 is 12 residues long. Per the germline V gene, CDR1 is MDHEN and CDR2 is SYDVKM. The CDR3 DNA is TGTGCCAGCAGCCTTTACACCGGGGAGCTGTTTTTT. Translated: CASSLYTGELFF.

This chain connects TRBV7-8 to TRBJ1-1; D unresolved. CDR1 is SGHVS and CDR2 is FQNEAQ in the germline V gene. CDR3 length equals 11 residues. Trimming shortened V by 5 bases and J by 7 bases, and 8 bases separated the two germline ends. DNA for the CDR3: TGTGCCAGCAGCCGCGGCGTTGAAGCTTTCTTT. Amino acid sequence: CASSRGVEAFF.

The chain carries TRBV28 and TRBJ1-1; a possible D gene is TRBD1 (6 bases). The CDR3 has 12 residues. Deletions cut 2 bases from V and 9 bases from J, with 10 bases between. The germline gives CDR1 MDHEN, CDR2 SYDVKM. The CDR3 coding sequence is TGTGCCAGCAGTTTAATGCAGGGGCAAGCTTTCTTT. Translating gives CASSLMQGQAFF.

This clone was seen a handful of times. The genes are TRBV6-1 and TRBJ1-2; possible D gene TRBD1, 5 bases. Per germline, CDR1 MNHNS and CDR2 SASEGT. Trimming took 6 bases from V and 6 from J, leaving 14 bases between them. The CDR3 runs 13 residues. This CDR3 is CASRWRGADGYTF. The CDR3 coding sequence is TGTGCCAGCAGGTGGAGGGGAGCCGATGGCTACACCTTC.

A remark on this clone: Other DNA sequences within the sample encode an identical CDR3. V is TRBV5-1 and J is TRBJ1-1; 7 bases are a match to TRBD1. CDR3 length equals 14 residues. The V and J ends lost 3 bases and 0 bases, in that order; junction bases with no gene match: 2. The germline gives CDR1 SGHRS, CDR2 YFSETQ. CDR3 sequence reads: CASSSTGVNTEAFF. CDR3 DNA sequence: TGCGCCAGCAGCTCCACAGGGGTGAACACTGAAGCTTTCTTT.

The chain has TRBV19 and TRBJ1-2; 8 bases fit TRBD1. Losses at the gene ends were 10 bases for V and 8 bases for J; bases not matched to a gene: 6. Germline V gene sequence: CDR1 LNHDA, CDR2 SQIVND (reference sequence). This CDR3 region has 11 residues. The CDR3 DNA reads TGTGCCACTGGGGCAGGGGGCGGCTACACCTTC. Translation gives CATGAGGGYTF. Variable domain in full (rest from reference TRBV19 and TRBJ1-2): DGGITQSPKYLFRKEGQNVTLSCEQNLNHDAMYWYRQDPGQGLRLIYYSQIVNDFQKGDIAEGYSVSREKKESFPLTVTSAQKNPTAFYLCATGAGGGYTFGSGTRLTVV.

The chain links TRBV18 to TRBJ1-6, with D possibly being TRBD1 (5 bases). Trimming pared 3 bases from V and 10 bases from J, leaving 10 bases between. The CDR3 has 13 residues. In germline, CDR1 is KGHSH, CDR2 LQKENI. CDR3 DNA: TGTGCCAGCTCACCTCAGGGTAACTCACCCCTCCACTTT. Encoded protein: CASSPQGNSPLHF. The full variable domain, rest sourced from reference TRBV18 and TRBJ1-6, is NAGVMQNPRHLVRRRGQEARLRCSPMKGHSHVYWYRQLPEEGLKFMVYLQKENIIDESGMPKERFSAEFPKEGPSILRIQQVVRGDSAAYFCASSPQGNSPLHFGNGTRLTVT.

The genes are TRBV4-2 and TRBJ1-6; 9 nucleotides match TRBD1. Losses at the gene ends were 4 bases for V and 10 bases for J; bases not matched to a gene: 11. Germline V gene data show CDR1 as LGHNA and CDR2 as YNFKEQ. The CDR3 runs 16 residues. The CDR3 DNA is TGTGCCAGCAGCCCGAACCGGGACAGGGATGGGTCACCCCTCCACTTT. This gives the protein CASSPNRDRDGSPLHF.

The V and J genes are TRBV19 and TRBJ1-5; 10 bases are a match to TRBD1. Germline V gene sequence: CDR1 LNHDA, CDR2 SQIVND (reference sequence). With V trimmed by 6 bases and J by 2 bases, 4 bases remained unmatched. The CDR3 runs to 15 residues. CDR3 region: CASSQTGGGNQPQHF. In DNA, the CDR3 is TGTGCCAGTAGCCAGACAGGGGGCGGCAATCAGCCCCAGCATTTT.

This clone was seen more than once but under ten times. The genes are TRBV6-6 and TRBJ2-3, with 10 nucleotides matching TRBD2. Germline V gives CDR1 MNHNY, CDR2 SVGAGI (reference sequence). The length of the CDR3 is 12 residues. Trimming at V came to 10 bases and at J to 7 bases, leaving 5 bases not matched to a gene. Here the CDR3 DNA reads TGTGCCACGAGGACTAGCGGAAATACGCAGTATTTT. It yields the protein CATRTSGNTQYF.

CDR3 loop: CASSIETNQPQHF. Here the CDR3 DNA reads TGTGCCAGTAGTATAGAGACAAATCAGCCCCAGCATTTT. The chain recombines TRBV19 with TRBJ1-5; D not certain. This CDR3 has 13 amino acids. Trimming stripped 0 bases from V and 4 bases from J, with 4 bases between. The germline gives CDR1 LNHDA, CDR2 SQIVND (reference sequence).

The V gene is TRBV5-1, the J gene TRBJ2-3, with D possibly being TRBD2 (5 bases). The germline V gene encodes CDR1 SGHRS and CDR2 YFSETQ. The length of the CDR3 is 14 residues. The germline V and J ends were trimmed by 4 bases and 4 bases, with 13 bases remaining between them. This chain's CDR3 is CASSPALEADTQYF. The CDR3 DNA reads as TGCGCCAGCAGCCCCGCTTTGGAGGCAGATACGCAGTATTTT.

This rearrangement joins TRBV7-9 to TRBJ1-6; 11 bases match TRBD1. The CDR3 has 14 amino acids. The V and J ends lost 11 bases and 9 bases, in that order; junction bases with no gene match: 9. CDR1 and CDR2 (germline): SEHNR, FQNEAQ (reference sequence). The CDR3 DNA follows: TGTGCCGGACAGGGGGCTAATGAAATTTCACCCCTCCACTTT. Its protein is CAGQGANEISPLHF.

V and J are TRBV2 and TRBJ1-3, with D tentatively TRBD1 (5 bases). Trimming left V 2 bases short and J 1 base short, with 9 bases between. Germline-derived CDR1 and CDR2 are SNHLY and FYNNEI. This CDR3 comprises 15 residues. The chain's CDR3 is CASSETGSSGNTIYF. CDR3 DNA: TGTGCCAGCAGTGAAACAGGCTCTTCTGGAAACACCATATATTTT.

The V and J genes are TRBV5-8 and TRBJ2-5; 9 positions match TRBD1. This CDR3 region has 14 residues. Germline assignment: CDR1 SGHTS and CDR2 YDEGEE. Trimming at V came to 9 bases and at J to 5 bases, leaving 11 bases not matched to a gene. The CDR3 DNA follows: TGTGCCACGGAGGACAGGGGAGGAGTCGAGACCCAGTACTTC. Translating gives CATEDRGGVETQYF. Filled out from reference TRBV5-8 and TRBJ2-5, the complete variable domain reads EAGVTQSPTHLIKTRGQQATLRCSPISGHTSVYWYQQALGLGLQFLLWYDEGEERNRGNFPPRFSGRQFPNYSSELNVNALELEDSALYLCATEDRGGVETQYFGPGTRLLVL.

The chain has TRBV6-6 and TRBJ2-1; D is possibly TRBD1 (6 bases). This CDR3 is 15 amino acids long. CDR1 is MNHNY and CDR2 is SVGAGI in the germline V gene (reference sequence). V was trimmed by 7 bases and J by 6 bases, leaving 19 bases between them. CDR3 sequence: CASTVQGIPGNEQFF. CDR3 DNA sequence: TGTGCCAGCACCGTTCAGGGGATCCCGGGCAATGAGCAGTTCTTC.

The gene calls are TRBV5-6 and TRBJ1-2; D is perhaps TRBD1 (5 bases). Trimming took off 4 bases at V and 2 bases at J, with 12 bases between the two ends. There are 14 residues in the CDR3. Per the germline V gene, CDR1 is SGHDT and CDR2 is YYEEEE. The CDR3 bases are TGTGCCAGCAGCCCTGGGGCAGGGAACTATGGCTACACCTTC. Encoded protein: CASSPGAGNYGYTF. The full variable domain, rest sourced from reference TRBV5-6 and TRBJ1-2, is DAGVTQSPTHLIKTRGQQVTLRCSPKSGHDTVSWYQQALGQGPQFIFQYYEEEERQRGNFPDRFSGHQFPNYSSELNVNALLLGDSALYLCASSPGAGNYGYTFGSGTRLTVV.

The chain carries TRBV19 and TRBJ2-7, with 7 nucleotides matching TRBD1. The CDR3 runs 17 residues. CDR1 and CDR2 from the germline V gene are LNHDA and SQIVND (reference sequence). V was pared by 6 bases and J by 0 bases, with 14 bases of the junction left unmatched. CDR3 residues: CASSLRGGLSSSYEQYF. DNA for the CDR3: TGTGCCAGTAGCCTCCGAGGGGGCCTATCGAGCTCCTACGAGCAGTACTTC.

V and J are TRBV6-6 and TRBJ1-1; unclear D gene. V lost 5 bases and J lost 8, with 21 bases in between. Germline V gene sequence: CDR1 MNHNY, CDR2 SVGAGI (reference sequence). This CDR3 contains 15 residues. The CDR3 DNA sequence: TGTGCCAGCAGTCTTAACTCTCGGGAGTTGCTCGAAGCTTTCTTT. Residues: CASSLNSRELLEAFF.